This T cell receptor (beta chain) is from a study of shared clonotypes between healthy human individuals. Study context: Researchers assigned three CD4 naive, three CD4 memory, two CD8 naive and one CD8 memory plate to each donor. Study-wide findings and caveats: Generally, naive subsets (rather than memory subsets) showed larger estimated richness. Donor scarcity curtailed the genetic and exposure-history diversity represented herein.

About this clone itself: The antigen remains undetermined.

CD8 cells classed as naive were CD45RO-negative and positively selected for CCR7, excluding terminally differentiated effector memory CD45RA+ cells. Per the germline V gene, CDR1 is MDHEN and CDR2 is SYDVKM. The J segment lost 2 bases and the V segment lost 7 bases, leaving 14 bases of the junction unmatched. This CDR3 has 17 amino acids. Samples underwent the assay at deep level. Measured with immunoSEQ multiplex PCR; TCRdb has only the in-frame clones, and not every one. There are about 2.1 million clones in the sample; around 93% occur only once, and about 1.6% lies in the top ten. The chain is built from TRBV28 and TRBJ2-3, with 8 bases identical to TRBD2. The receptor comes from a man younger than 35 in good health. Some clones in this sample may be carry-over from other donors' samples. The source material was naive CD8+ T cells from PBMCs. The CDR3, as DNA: TGTGCCAGCAAGTATGCGGGAGGCTATCGTTACACAGATACGCAGTATTTT. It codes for CASKYAGGYRYTDTQYF.